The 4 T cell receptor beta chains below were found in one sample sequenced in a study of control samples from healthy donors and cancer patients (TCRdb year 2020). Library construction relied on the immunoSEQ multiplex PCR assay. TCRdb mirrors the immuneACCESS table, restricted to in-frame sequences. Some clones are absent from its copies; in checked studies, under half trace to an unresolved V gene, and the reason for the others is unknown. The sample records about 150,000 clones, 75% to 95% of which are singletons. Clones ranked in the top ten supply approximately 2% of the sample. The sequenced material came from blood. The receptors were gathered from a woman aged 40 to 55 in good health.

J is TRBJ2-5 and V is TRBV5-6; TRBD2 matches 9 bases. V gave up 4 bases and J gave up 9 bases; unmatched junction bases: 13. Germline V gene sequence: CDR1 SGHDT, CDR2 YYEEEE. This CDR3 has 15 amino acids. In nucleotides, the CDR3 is TGTGCCAGCAGCCCGGCGGGGGGGCAGGGTTTGGCCCAGTACTTC. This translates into CASSPAGGQGLAQYF. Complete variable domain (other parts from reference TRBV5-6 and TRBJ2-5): DAGVTQSPTHLIKTRGQQVTLRCSPKSGHDTVSWYQQALGQGPQFIFQYYEEEERQRGNFPDRFSGHQFPNYSSELNVNALLLGDSALYLCASSPAGGQGLAQYFGPGTRLLVL.

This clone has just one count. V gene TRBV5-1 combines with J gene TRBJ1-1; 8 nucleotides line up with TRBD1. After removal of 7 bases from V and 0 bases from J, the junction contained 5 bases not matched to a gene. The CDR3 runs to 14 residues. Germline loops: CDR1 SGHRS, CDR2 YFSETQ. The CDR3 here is CASYTGGMNTEAFF. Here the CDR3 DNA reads TGCGCCAGCTACACAGGGGGAATGAACACTGAAGCTTTCTTT.

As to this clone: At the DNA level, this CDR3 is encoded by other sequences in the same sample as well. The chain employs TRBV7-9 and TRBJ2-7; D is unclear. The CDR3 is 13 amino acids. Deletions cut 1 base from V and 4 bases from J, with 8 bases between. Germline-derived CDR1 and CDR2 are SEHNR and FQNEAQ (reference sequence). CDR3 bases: TGTGCCAGCAGCTTAGGGGCCTCATACGAGCAGTACTTC. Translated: CASSLGASYEQYF.

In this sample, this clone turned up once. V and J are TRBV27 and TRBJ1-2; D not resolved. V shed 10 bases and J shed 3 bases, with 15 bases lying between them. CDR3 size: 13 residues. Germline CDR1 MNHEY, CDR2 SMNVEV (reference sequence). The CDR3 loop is CATVGGRYYGYTF. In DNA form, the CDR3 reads TGTGCCACGGTAGGCGGCCGGTACTATGGCTACACCTTC.